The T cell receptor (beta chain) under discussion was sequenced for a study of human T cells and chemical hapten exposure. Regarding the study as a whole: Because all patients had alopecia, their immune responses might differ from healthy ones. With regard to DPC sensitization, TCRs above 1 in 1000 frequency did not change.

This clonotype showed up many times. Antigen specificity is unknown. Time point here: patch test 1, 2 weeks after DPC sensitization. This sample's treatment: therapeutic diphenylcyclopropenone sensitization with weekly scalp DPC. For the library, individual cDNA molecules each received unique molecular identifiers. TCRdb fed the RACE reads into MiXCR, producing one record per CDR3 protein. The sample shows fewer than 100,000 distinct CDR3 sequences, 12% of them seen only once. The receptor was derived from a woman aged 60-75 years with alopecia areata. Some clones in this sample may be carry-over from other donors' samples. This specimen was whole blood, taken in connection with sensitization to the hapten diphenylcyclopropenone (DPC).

The CDR3 bases are TGTGCCAGCAGCCTAGTTTGGGCGCCGGATAATTCACCCCTCCACTTT. It translates to CASSLVWAPDNSPLHF. The genes are TRBV27 and TRBJ1-6; the D is unclear. CDR1 and CDR2 from the germline V gene are MNHEY and SMNVEV (reference sequence). V lost 6 bases, J lost 5 bases, and 17 bases lay in between. The CDR3 runs to 16 residues.